This paragraph covers one TCR beta chain sequence. The data stem from a study of blood T cells in healthy people across ages. With a J-beta primer mix and a sample-barcoded 5' primer, a second PCR ran about 7 to 11 cycles. TCRdb reanalysed the 5' RACE reads using MiXCR and keeps one entry per CDR3 protein. Among 750,000 or so distinct CDR3 sequences listed, roughly 25% were seen once. CDR3 size: 15 residues. Germline V CDR1 and CDR2: LGHNA, YSLEER. The same data also contributed to another study, on T cells of mothers and their children.

The chain uses TRBV4-3 and TRBJ2-5, with D possibly matching TRBD1 (6 bases). TRBJ2-7 explains the end of the DNA better; the J call may be wrong. The sequencing sample was made of blood. The source is a boy younger than 18 in good health. The CDR3 DNA reads TGCGCCAGCAGCCAGTACAGGGACACTTCCTACGAGCAGTACTTC. Residues: CASSQYRDTSYEQYF.